The 10 T cell receptor beta chains below were found in one sample sequenced in a study of T cell repertoires in cytomegalovirus infection (dated by TCRdb to the late 2010s). The sample was run on an Illumina HiSeq 1500. TCRdb redid the processing of the public reads, applying fastp at Q25 and MiXCR, and retained in-frame beta chains. For every CDR3 protein sequence, its rows merge into one entry that carries the most common genes and DNA. This sample lists fewer than 300,000 distinct CDR3 sequences; 25% were detected once. Of the sample, 14% is held by the ten largest clones. Sequenced: PBMCs. These receptors came from a human donor in good health (CMV status not recorded). Some clones in this sample may be carry-over from other donors' samples.

V gene TRBV6-2 or TRBV6-3 combines with J gene TRBJ2-4, with 13 bases that match TRBD2. V lost 6 bases, J lost 11 bases, and 16 bases stayed unmatched. The CDR3 totals 17 residues. Germline V lookup: CDR1 MNHEY, CDR2 SVGEGT. The CDR3 sequence: CASRDSKRTSGRGFQYF. The CDR3 DNA reads TGTGCCAGCAGAGACTCAAAAAGGACTAGCGGGAGAGGGTTTCAGTACTTC.

The V and J genes are TRBV28 and TRBJ1-1; no clear D gene. V was clipped by 3 bases and J by 10 bases, with 12 bases between them. This CDR3 is built from 12 residues. Germline V lookup: CDR1 MDHEN, CDR2 SYDVKM. CDR3 sequence: CASSFARRRAFF. Here the CDR3 DNA reads TGTGCCAGCAGTTTCGCGCGCCGTAGAGCTTTCTTT.

The chain combines TRBV7-2 with TRBJ1-6, with D unresolved. Germline V lookup: CDR1 SGHTA, CDR2 FQGNSA. The length of the CDR3 is 12 residues. The V gene lost 3 bases and the J gene lost 5 bases, with 2 bases spanning the gap. Here the CDR3 DNA reads TGTGCCAGCAGCTTCGATAATTCACCCCTCCACTTT. This codes for CASSFDNSPLHF.

The genes are TRBV14 and TRBJ1-4; TRBD1 aligns across 9 bases. Germline V gene sequence: CDR1 SGHDN, CDR2 FVKESK. J gave up 7 bases and V 1 base, and 4 bases lay outside the gene matches. The CDR3 runs 15 residues. The CDR3 DNA sequence: TGTGCCAGCAGCCAAGGGACAGGGGTCATTGAAAAACTGTTTTTT. It translates to CASSQGTGVIEKLFF.

This clonotype was detected many times. The V gene is TRBV7-8, the J gene TRBJ2-3, with 7 bases that match TRBD2. Germline lookup yields CDR1 SGHVS and CDR2 FQNEAQ. The ends lost 4 bases at V and 5 bases at J; junction bases unmatched: 9. The CDR3 consists of 15 residues. This CDR3 reads CASSSLGGGVDTQYF. The CDR3 DNA reads as TGTGCCAGCAGCTCCTTGGGGGGAGGGGTAGATACGCAGTATTTT.

A few counts support this clonotype. The chain employs TRBV11-2 and TRBJ2-1; 9 bases align to TRBD2. CDR3 length: 13 residues. Germline trimming cut 8 bases from V and 2 bases from J; bases unmatched to any gene: 1. The germline CDR1 and CDR2 sequences are SGHAT and FQNNGV. The CDR3 DNA follows: TGTGCCAGCCGGACTAGCGCCTACAATGAGCAGTTCTTC. This translates into CASRTSAYNEQFF.

This clonotype has only a few counts. This sequence joins TRBV11-2 and TRBJ2-1, with 9 bases aligning to TRBD1. V trimming: 5 bases; J trimming: 6 bases; junction bases outside the gene matches: 11. From germline, CDR1 is SGHAT and CDR2 FQNNGV. The CDR3 runs to 16 residues. CDR3: CASSPTGTGPANEQFF. The CDR3 nucleotides are TGTGCCAGCAGCCCAACCGGGACAGGGCCCGCCAATGAGCAGTTCTTC.

There are many counts of this clonotype. The chain couples TRBV20-1 to TRBJ2-3, with D unclear. CDR1 and CDR2 from the germline V gene are DFQATT and SNEGSKA (reference sequence). Between the trimmed V and J ends, which lost 3 bases and 3 bases, there was a span of 1 base. This CDR3 contains 10 residues. CDR3: CSARTDTQYF. In nucleotides, the CDR3 is TGCAGTGCTAGGACAGATACGCAGTATTTT.

This CDR3 is CASSLRGLYYNEQFF. DNA for the CDR3: TGTGCCAGCAGTCTAAGGGGCCTATACTACAATGAGCAGTTCTTC. The V and J genes are TRBV2 and TRBJ2-1, with a possible D match to TRBD1 (5 bases). Trimming took off 5 bases at V and 3 bases at J, with 14 bases between the two ends. Germline values: CDR1 SNHLY, CDR2 FYNNEI. This CDR3 is built from 15 residues. Drawing the rest from reference TRBV2 and TRBJ2-1, the complete variable domain is EPEVTQTPSHQVTQMGQEVILRCVPISNHLYFYWYRQILGQKVEFLVSFYNNEISEKSEIFDDQFSVERPDGSNFTLKIRSTKLEDSAMYFCASSLRGLYYNEQFFGPGTRLTVL.

This clonotype was counted between two and nine times. The chain uses TRBV12-5 and TRBJ2-7; D might be TRBD1 (5 bases). V dropped 6 bases and J dropped 0 bases, with 15 bases sitting between them. Germline V lookup: CDR1 LGHNT, CDR2 FRNRAP. The CDR3 totals 15 residues. The CDR3 sequence: CASGPWGAPSYEQYF. The DNA for the CDR3 is TGTGCTAGTGGCCCGTGGGGCGCACCCTCCTACGAGCAGTACTTC.